One and the same sample provided the 30 T cell receptor beta chains below, sequenced in a study of T cell repertoires in cytomegalovirus infection. TCRdb re-derived calls from the reads in MiXCR, one entry per CDR3 protein. The sample lists fewer than 550,000 distinct CDR3 sequences; about 33% were seen once. The sequenced sample consisted of PBMCs. The source is a human donor in good health (CMV status not recorded). Some clones in this sample may be carry-over from other donors' samples.

This clonotype was seen a few times. The chain is built from TRBV5-4 and TRBJ2-3; D is uncertain. Per the germline V gene, CDR1 is SGHNT and CDR2 is YYREEE (reference sequence). The CDR3 consists of 14 residues. Between the trimmed V and J ends, which lost 4 bases and 0 bases, there was a span of 9 bases. Here the CDR3 reads CASSPEPSTDTQYF. The CDR3 nucleotides are TGTGCCAGCAGCCCGGAGCCCAGCACAGATACGCAGTATTTT.

About this clonotype itself: Since the CDR3 does not end with the conserved phenylalanine or tryptophan, this likely comes from a read error. This chain uses TRBV27 with TRBJ1-3; no clear D gene. Germline CDR1 and CDR2: MNHEY and SMNVEV (reference sequence). This CDR3 comprises 13 residues. V was trimmed by 4 bases and J by 2 bases, leaving 6 bases between them. The CDR3 DNA sequence: TGTGCCAGCAGTTCTGATACTGGAAACACCATATATGTT. Translation gives CASSSDTGNTIYV.

The chain links TRBV11-2 to TRBJ2-7; D unresolved. Trimming left V 3 bases short and J 4 bases short, with 10 bases between. The germline CDR1 and CDR2 sequences are SGHAT and FQNNGV. The CDR3 is 13 residues long. CDR3 nucleotide sequence: TGTGCCAGCAGCTTCGGCTACGGGTACGAGCAGTACTTC. Protein: CASSFGYGYEQYF.

The chain links TRBV7-6 to TRBJ2-5, with 11 bases lining up with TRBD2. This CDR3 is built from 17 residues. V dropped 1 base and J dropped 5; count of bases not matched to a gene: 9. Germline V gives CDR1 SGHVS, CDR2 FNYEAQ. The CDR3 region is CASSLGVAGGATETQYF. The DNA for the CDR3 is TGTGCCAGCAGCTTAGGGGTAGCGGGGGGGGCGACGGAGACCCAGTACTTC.

The gene calls are TRBV6-1 and TRBJ1-5; D is undetermined. Germline CDR1 and CDR2: MNHNS and SASEGT. V was shortened by 3 bases and J by 0 bases, with 9 bases between the two germline ends. The CDR3 consists of 15 residues. CDR3 DNA sequence: TGTGCCAGCAGTGACAGGTGGGCTAGCAATCAGCCCCAGCATTTT. Residues: CASSDRWASNQPQHF.

The V and J genes are TRBV20-1 and TRBJ1-1; tentative D call: TRBD1 (5 bases). The CDR3 covers 12 residues. Germline lookup yields CDR1 DFQATT and CDR2 SNEGSKA (reference sequence). For the CDR3, the DNA is TGCAGGGCGAAAGGGGACCCATTGGGAGCTTTCTTT. It is translated as CRAKGDPLGAFF.

This clonotype has a count of ten or more. V and J are TRBV7-2 and TRBJ2-3; D is perhaps TRBD1 (6 bases). This CDR3 is 15 amino acids long. CDR1 and CDR2 (germline): SGHTA, FQGNSA. The V end lost 5 bases, the J end lost 2 bases, and 14 bases lay between the germline ends. CDR3 protein: CASSTRDIATDTQYF. DNA for the CDR3: TGTGCCAGCAGCACACGGGACATTGCCACAGATACGCAGTATTTT.

The table lists this clonotype with a count of one. The junction departs from the called germline gene at one end, perhaps through a read error. This sequence joins TRBV7-2 and TRBJ1-2, with unresolved D. CDR1 is SGHTA and CDR2 is FQGNSA in the germline V gene. The CDR3 runs 16 residues. DNA of the CDR3: TGTGCCAGCAGCCCCTCCGGTGGACGTCGGGGTGGAGGCTACATCTTC. It yields the protein CASSPSGGRRGGGYIF.

The chain recombines TRBV7-6 with TRBJ2-7; TRBD1 matches 9 bases. Trimming removed 5 bases from V and 6 bases from J; junction bases left unmatched: 8. This CDR3 region has 14 residues. Germline V gene data show CDR1 as SGHVS and CDR2 as FNYEAQ. This CDR3 reads CASSAGQGPIEQYF. In DNA, the CDR3 is TGTGCCAGCAGCGCGGGACAGGGACCCATCGAGCAGTACTTC.

This clonotype occurred many times. The rearrangement uses TRBV28 and TRBJ2-2, with TRBD1 identical over 7 bases. This CDR3 has 14 residues. The trim removed 5 bases at V and 3 bases at J, leaving 3 bases unmatched. Germline lookup yields CDR1 MDHEN and CDR2 SYDVKM. The CDR3 DNA is TGTGCCAGCAGTCTCACAGGGGACACCGGGGAGCTGTTTTTT. The encoded protein is CASSLTGDTGELFF.

For this clonotype: The CDR3 carries no conserved terminal phenylalanine or tryptophan, so it likely arises from a read error. V and J are TRBV12-3 or TRBV12-4 and TRBJ2-1; 13 nucleotides agree with TRBD2. Germline trimming cut 7 bases from V and 6 bases from J; bases unmatched to any gene: 6. There are 15 residues in the CDR3. Here the CDR3 DNA reads TGTGCCAGCACCACGGGACTAGCGGGGATCAATGAGCAGTTCTTA. Amino acid sequence: CASTTGLAGINEQFL.

The chain has TRBV12-3 or TRBV12-4 and TRBJ2-7; D may be TRBD1 (5 bases). V dropped 6 bases and J dropped 12 bases, with 21 bases sitting between them. This CDR3 has 13 amino acids. CDR3 protein: CASRSRGSYDPYF. The CDR3 DNA reads as TGTGCCAGCAGGTCAAGGGGCTCCTACGATCCGTACTTC.

This clonotype appeared many times. This chain links TRBV12-3 or TRBV12-4 with TRBJ2-1; 7 positions match TRBD2. V trimming: 4 bases; J trimming: 9 bases; junction bases outside the gene matches: 6. The CDR3 covers 13 residues. The CDR3 DNA is TGTGCCAGCAGTTCCACTAGCGCCGGTGAGCAGTTCTTC. Encoded protein: CASSSTSAGEQFF.

This clonotype was seen at least ten times. The J gene is TRBJ1-1, the V gene TRBV7-2; a weak D match, TRBD1 (5 bases). Germline V gene lookup returns CDR1 SGHTA and CDR2 FQGNSA. Trimming took 3 bases from V and 4 from J, leaving 9 bases between them. The CDR3 length is 13 residues. CDR3 DNA sequence: TGTGCCAGCAGCTTCGGGGGGTTCACTGAAGCTTTCTTT. This translates into CASSFGGFTEAFF.

In this sample, this clonotype turned up a few times. The chain couples TRBV11-2 to TRBJ2-1; D assignment may be TRBD1 or TRBD2 (7 bases each). From germline, CDR1 is SGHAT and CDR2 FQNNGV. Trimming cost V 3 bases and J 10 bases, with 16 bases left between them. This CDR3 contains 14 residues. CDR3 sequence reads: CASSFAGGAGEQFF. CDR3 DNA: TGTGCCAGCAGCTTCGCAGGGGGGGCAGGGGAGCAGTTCTTC.

This clonotype has a handful of counts. The chain links TRBV6-1 to TRBJ2-1, with 12 bases fitting TRBD1. V lost 6 bases to trimming and J lost 15 bases; unmatched junction nucleotides: 15. This CDR3 spans 15 amino acids. The V gene's germline CDR1 is MNHNS and CDR2 SASEGT. DNA for the CDR3: TGTGCCAGCAGCACCGGGACAGGGGGCTTGGGTGTGGGGTTCTTC. It specifies CASSTGTGGLGVGFF.

This clonotype was seen many times. The V gene is TRBV20-1, the J gene TRBJ2-1, with 11 bases lining up with TRBD2. CDR3 length: 16 residues. Germline trimming cut 2 bases from V and 2 bases from J; bases unmatched to any gene: 5. Per the germline V gene, CDR1 is DFQATT and CDR2 is SNEGSKA (reference sequence). The CDR3 is CSARSRSGGAYNEQFF. The CDR3 DNA reads TGCAGTGCTAGATCACGTAGCGGGGGGGCCTACAATGAGCAGTTCTTC.

Notes on this clonotype: A much larger clone is a single base away; this may be a read error. The chain links TRBV7-8 to TRBJ1-1, with D uncertain. Trimming cost V 5 bases and J 1 base, with 11 bases left between them. Germline assignment: CDR1 SGHVS and CDR2 FQNEAQ. The CDR3 totals 14 residues. Here the CDR3 reads CASSERRENTEAFF. DNA of the CDR3: TGTGCCAGCAGCGAGCGGCGGGAGAACACTGAAGCTTTCTTT.

The chain combines TRBV5-5 with TRBJ2-5; 15 nucleotides match TRBD2. J gave up 5 bases and V 4 bases, and 9 bases lay outside the gene matches. This CDR3 region has 17 residues. Looked up from germline, CDR1 is SGHKS and CDR2 is YYEKEE (reference sequence). The CDR3 here is CASSPRTSGGAEETQYF. DNA for the CDR3: TGTGCCAGCAGCCCTCGGACTAGCGGGGGGGCGGAGGAGACCCAGTACTTC. Drawing the rest from reference TRBV5-5 and TRBJ2-5, the complete variable domain is DAGVTQSPTHLIKTRGQQVTLRCSPISGHKSVSWYQQVLGQGPQFIFQYYEKEERGRGNFPDRFSARQFPNYSSELNVNALLLGDSALYLCASSPRTSGGAEETQYFGPGTRLLVL.

The gene calls are TRBV29-1 and TRBJ2-1; D uncertain. The germline gives CDR1 SQVTM, CDR2 ANQGSEA. The CDR3 loop spans 10 amino acids. The V end was cut by 3 bases, the J end by 9 bases, with 6 bases between. The CDR3 region has the DNA TGCAGCGTTGAGGACGTTGAGCAGTTCTTC. Its translation is CSVEDVEQFF.

The V gene is TRBV11-2, the J gene TRBJ2-7; D not certain. The CDR3 spans 13 residues. With 4 bases removed from V and 3 bases from J, the gap between germline ends came to 10 bases. From germline, CDR1 is SGHAT and CDR2 FQNNGV. DNA of the CDR3: TGTGCCAGCAGCTCATGGGCCTACTACGAGCAGTACTTC. This translates into CASSSWAYYEQYF.

The chain links TRBV28 to TRBJ1-6; 7 nucleotides agree with TRBD1. Germline CDR1 is MDHEN and CDR2 is SYDVKM. This CDR3 comprises 14 residues. With V trimmed by 8 bases and J by 15 bases, 16 bases remained unmatched. DNA for the CDR3: TGTGCCAGCGGCAAGACAGGGACTTTTCTGCTCCTCCACTTT. This codes for CASGKTGTFLLLHF.

In this sample, this clonotype turned up many times. The chain joins TRBV7-6 to TRBJ2-7, with 7 bases matching TRBD1. Germline CDR1 reads SGHVS; CDR2 reads FNYEAQ. V lost 4 bases and J lost 1; bases outside the gene matches: 7. The CDR3 is made up of 15 amino acids. The CDR3 here is CASSSSSGGSYEQYF. The DNA of the CDR3 is TGTGCCAGCAGCTCATCTTCAGGGGGTTCCTACGAGCAGTACTTC. Drawing the rest from reference TRBV7-6 and TRBJ2-7, the complete variable domain is GAGVSQSPRYKVTKRGQDVALRCDPISGHVSLYWYRQALGQGPEFLTYFNYEAQQDKSGLPNDRFSAERPEGSISTLTIQRTEQRDSAMYRCASSSSSGGSYEQYFGPGTRLTVT.

This chain connects TRBV7-9 to TRBJ2-5; TRBD1 matches at 7 bases. The CDR3 is 14 residues long. CDR1 is SEHNR, CDR2 FQNEAQ, per germline (reference sequence). J lost 1 base, V lost 3 bases, and 2 bases had no gene match. The CDR3 spells CASSLWDSQETQYF. The CDR3 bases are TGTGCCAGCAGCTTGTGGGACAGCCAAGAGACCCAGTACTTC.

The chain has TRBV18 and TRBJ1-2; D remains ambiguous. Germline CDR1 and CDR2: KGHSH and LQKENI. The CDR3 length is 14 residues. Between the trimmed V and J ends, which lost 3 bases and 4 bases, there was a span of 12 bases. CDR3 nucleotides: TGTGCCAGCTCACCGTTGGAGTCTAGCTATGGCTACACCTTC. Translation gives CASSPLESSYGYTF. The whole variable domain, remainder taken from reference TRBV18 and TRBJ1-2, is NAGVMQNPRHLVRRRGQEARLRCSPMKGHSHVYWYRQLPEEGLKFMVYLQKENIIDESGMPKERFSAEFPKEGPSILRIQQVVRGDSAAYFCASSPLESSYGYTFGSGTRLTVV.

This clonotype was counted ten times or more. The chain employs TRBV7-8 and TRBJ2-3, with unresolved D. The CDR3 contains 13 residues. Trimming stripped 3 bases from V and 2 bases from J, with 6 bases between. The germline V gene has CDR1 SGHVS and CDR2 FQNEAQ. The CDR3 DNA follows: TGTGCCAGCAGCTTCCCCTACACAGATACGCAGTATTTT. This codes for CASSFPYTDTQYF.

The chain employs TRBV7-1 and TRBJ1-6; D not certain. TRBV7-1 is classed as an ORF, of uncertain function. Trimming took off 5 bases at V and 9 bases at J, with 11 bases between the two ends. This CDR3 region has 13 residues. As DNA, the CDR3 is TGTGCCAGCAGCCCTATCCCCATTTCACCCCTCCACTTT. This sequence encodes CASSPIPISPLHF.

This clonotype was detected only a few times. The chain combines TRBV28 with TRBJ1-3; D remains unclear. The CDR3 contains 14 residues. Germline values: CDR1 MDHEN, CDR2 SYDVKM. The V end was cut by 9 bases, the J end by 0 bases, with 12 bases between. The CDR3 coding sequence is TGTGCCAGTCTGACCAGTGTCTCTGGAAACACCATATATTTT. Its protein product is CASLTSVSGNTIYF.

This clonotype was counted only a few times. The chain combines TRBV20-1 with TRBJ2-1; D unclear. Germline V gene data show CDR1 as DFQATT and CDR2 as SNEGSKA (reference sequence). V was clipped by 7 bases and J by 0 bases, with 13 bases between them. The CDR3 length is 14 residues. CDR3 sequence reads: CSVFSLSSYNEQFF. As DNA, the CDR3 is TGCAGTGTATTTAGCCTATCCTCCTACAATGAGCAGTTCTTC.

V and J are TRBV6-1 and TRBJ1-1, with a tentative D call TRBD1 (5 bases). The CDR3 contains 15 residues. Germline lookup yields CDR1 MNHNS and CDR2 SASEGT. Trimming removed 6 bases from V and 4 bases from J, with 18 bases in between. The CDR3 DNA reads TGTGCCAGCAGCCTGGGGGGGGTCGCTGGCACTGAAGCTTTCTTT. Protein sequence: CASSLGGVAGTEAFF.